This TCR beta chain emerged from a study of post-analysis software for immune sequencing data. Overall study results and limits: In multiple sclerosis, normalized Chao1 diversity was significantly below that of controls.

Points on this clonotype: The antigen remains undetermined.

Incorporated into the TCR beta cDNA libraries were unique molecular identifiers, which served to reduce PCR and sequencing biases. A single record per CDR3 protein comes from TCRdb applying MiXCR to the PCR reads. The sample lists approximately 690,000 distinct CDR3 sequences, over 45% occurring once. The sequenced material came from blood. The sequence derives from a girl aged 2 to 10 with multiple sclerosis.

The DNA for the CDR3 is TGTGCCAGCAGCTCCACTAGCGGGTTAGGACACAATGAGCAGTTCTTC. The encoded protein is CASSSTSGLGHNEQFF. J is TRBJ2-1 and V is TRBV7-2; TRBD2 aligns across 9 bases. V was clipped by 4 bases and J by 5 bases; unmatched bases: 9. The germline V gene has CDR1 SGHTA and CDR2 FQGNSA. The CDR3 has 16 residues.